A single T cell receptor (beta chain) is shown here with its context. Its antigen is undetermined. The data derive from a study of follicular helper T cells after annual influenza vaccination. Broader study findings: Day 7 ICOS+CD38+ clones later appeared mostly in ICOS-CD38- cTfh. Productive TCRB sequences came from only roughly 9.5-22% of cells.

The CDR3 has 12 amino acids. J was trimmed by 15 bases and V by 4 bases; bases with no gene match: 8. Germline V gives CDR1 SGHTA, CDR2 FQGNSA. Time point described: 2013-2014 season, 7 days after vaccination. The protocol was immunoSEQ multiplex PCR, while the TCRdb copy is restricted to in-frame clones and leaves out a portion. There are thousands of clones in the sample; 75% to 85% occur only once, and 3% lies in the top ten. Here the sequenced sample was CXCR5+ CD38- circulating T follicular helper cells from blood, taken 7 days after influenza vaccination. The subset is: circulating Tfh, non-naive CD4+CXCR5+PD-1+ (ICOS+CD38+ or ICOS-CD38-). V and J are TRBV7-2 and TRBJ2-1; TRBD2 matches at 8 bases. The clonotype was recovered from an adult who received the influenza vaccine. In nucleotides, the CDR3 is TGTGCCAGCAGCTACCGGACTAGCATTCCGTTCTTC. It yields the protein CASSYRTSIPFF.